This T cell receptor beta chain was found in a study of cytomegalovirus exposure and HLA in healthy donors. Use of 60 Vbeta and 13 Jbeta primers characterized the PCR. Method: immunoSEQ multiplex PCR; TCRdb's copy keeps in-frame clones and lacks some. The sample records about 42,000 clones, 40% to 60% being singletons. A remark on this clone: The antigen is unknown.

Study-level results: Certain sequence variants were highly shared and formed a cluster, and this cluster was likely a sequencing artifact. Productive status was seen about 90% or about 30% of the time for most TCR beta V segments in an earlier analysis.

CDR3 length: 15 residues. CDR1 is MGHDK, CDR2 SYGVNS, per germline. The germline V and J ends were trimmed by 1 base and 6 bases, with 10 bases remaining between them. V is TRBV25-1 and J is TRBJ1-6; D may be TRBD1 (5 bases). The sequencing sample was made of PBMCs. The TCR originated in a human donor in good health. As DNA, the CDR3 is TGTGCCAGCAGTGAATCAGGGAAGGGTAATTCACCCCTCCACTTT. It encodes CASSESGKGNSPLHF.